This T cell receptor beta chain was identified in a study of spatial heterogeneity in lung cancer. Study observations and caveats: Alpha and beta chain coverage of tumor T cells was estimated at about 7.4% and 14%, respectively. Mutation tallies in tumors tracked expanded intratumoral alpha and beta TCR counts.

Time point here: sample taken at primary tumor resection. The donors comprised some 70 untreated early-stage non-small cell lung cancer patients. Each CDR3 protein is one row after TCRdb ran MiXCR on the 5' RACE reads. The sample holds some 7,000 distinct CDR3 sequences, 10% to 15% seen once. At least ten counts were recorded for this clonotype. The antigen remains undetermined. The CDR3 sequence is 12 residues long. Per germline, CDR1 DFQATT and CDR2 SNEGSKA (reference sequence). V dropped 4 bases and J dropped 7 bases, with 11 bases sitting between them. The sequencing here drew on lung tumor tissue, taken at surgery. The TCR sequence derives from a male donor with early-stage non-small cell lung cancer. V gene TRBV20-1 combines with J gene TRBJ1-5, with D unresolved. The CDR3 is CSAKRVSQPQHF. The CDR3 bases are TGCAGTGCTAAGCGGGTAAGCCAGCCCCAGCATTTT.